This T cell receptor (beta chain) appears in the sequencing data of a study of identical twins. This clonotype was recorded a few times. Template switching introduced a universal primer site, and the cDNA bore unique molecular identifiers. From the 5' RACE reads, TCRdb called clonotypes with MiXCR, one entry per CDR3 protein. The sample yields roughly 250,000 distinct CDR3 sequences, about 14% seen once. CDR1 is WNHNN, CDR2 SYGVQD, per germline (reference sequence). Trimming cost V 9 bases and J 2 bases; bases outside gene matches: 2. There are 12 residues in the CDR3. The specimen sequenced was memory (CD45RO+) T cells sorted from blood. The chain uses TRBV10-1 and TRBJ2-7; 9 bases map to TRBD1. This receptor was identified in a woman younger than 30 in good health. The chain's CDR3 is CASGTGTYEQYF. The DNA for the CDR3 is TGCGCCAGTGGGACAGGGACCTACGAGCAGTACTTC.